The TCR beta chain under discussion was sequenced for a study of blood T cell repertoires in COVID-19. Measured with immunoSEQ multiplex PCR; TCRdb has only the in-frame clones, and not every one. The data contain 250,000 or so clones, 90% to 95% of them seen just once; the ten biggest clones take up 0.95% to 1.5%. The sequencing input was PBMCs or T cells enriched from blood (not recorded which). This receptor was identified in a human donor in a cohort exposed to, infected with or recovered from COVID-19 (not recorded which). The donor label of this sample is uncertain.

The CDR3 sequence is CASSARLVGYNEQFF. CDR3 in DNA: TGTGCCAGCAGTGCTCGACTAGTGGGCTACAATGAGCAGTTCTTC. The genes are TRBV6-4 and TRBJ2-1, with D possibly being TRBD2 (6 bases). The V end was cut by 4 bases, the J end by 3 bases, with 13 bases between. From germline, CDR1 is MRHNA and CDR2 SNTAGT. The CDR3 sequence is 15 residues long.